This TCR beta chain emerged from a study of shared T cell receptors in the human thymus. Profiling relied on immunoSEQ multiplex PCR, and the TCRdb table lists in-frame clones only, not all of them. Among 500,000 to 850,000 clones listed, 87% were seen once. Germline CDR1 SGHNT, CDR2 YYREEE (reference sequence). Losses at the gene ends were 4 bases for V and 6 bases for J; bases not matched to a gene: 6. The CDR3 consists of 13 residues. The data were also submitted as part of a second study, on human thymus T cells.

V usage is TRBV5-4 and J usage is TRBJ1-2; 7 nucleotides match TRBD1. This receptor was identified in a boy under two years old with a congenital heart defect. Sequences were obtained from thymocytes. The CDR3 bases are TGTGCCAGCAGCCAGACAGGGAAGGATGGCTACACCTTC. It codes for CASSQTGKDGYTF.